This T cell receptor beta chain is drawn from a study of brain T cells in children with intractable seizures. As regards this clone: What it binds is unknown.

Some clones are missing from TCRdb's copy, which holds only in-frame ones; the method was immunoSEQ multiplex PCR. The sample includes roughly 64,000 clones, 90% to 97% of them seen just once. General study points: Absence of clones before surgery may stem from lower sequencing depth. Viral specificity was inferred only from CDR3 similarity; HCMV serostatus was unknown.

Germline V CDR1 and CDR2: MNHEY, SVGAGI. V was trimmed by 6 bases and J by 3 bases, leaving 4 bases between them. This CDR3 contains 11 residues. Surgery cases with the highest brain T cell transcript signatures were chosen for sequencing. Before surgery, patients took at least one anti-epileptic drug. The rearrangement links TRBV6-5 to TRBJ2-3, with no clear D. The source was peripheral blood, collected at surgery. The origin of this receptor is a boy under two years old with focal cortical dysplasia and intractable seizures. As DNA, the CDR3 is TGTGCCAGCAGCAAGACAGATACGCAGTATTTT. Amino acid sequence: CASSKTDTQYF.